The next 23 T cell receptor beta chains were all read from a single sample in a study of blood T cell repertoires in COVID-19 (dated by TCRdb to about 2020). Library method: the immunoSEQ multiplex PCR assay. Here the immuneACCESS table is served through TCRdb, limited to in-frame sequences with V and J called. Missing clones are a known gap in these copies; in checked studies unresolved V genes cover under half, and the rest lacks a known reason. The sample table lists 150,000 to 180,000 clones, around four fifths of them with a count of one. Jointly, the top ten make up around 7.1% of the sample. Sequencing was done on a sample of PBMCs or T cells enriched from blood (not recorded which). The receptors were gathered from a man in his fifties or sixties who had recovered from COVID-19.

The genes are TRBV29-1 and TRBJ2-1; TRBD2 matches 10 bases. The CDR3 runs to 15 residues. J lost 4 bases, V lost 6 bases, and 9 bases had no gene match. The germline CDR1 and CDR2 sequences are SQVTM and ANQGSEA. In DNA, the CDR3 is TGCAGCGTCGGAACCACTAGCGGGGTTTACAATGAGCAGTTCTTC. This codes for CSVGTTSGVYNEQFF.

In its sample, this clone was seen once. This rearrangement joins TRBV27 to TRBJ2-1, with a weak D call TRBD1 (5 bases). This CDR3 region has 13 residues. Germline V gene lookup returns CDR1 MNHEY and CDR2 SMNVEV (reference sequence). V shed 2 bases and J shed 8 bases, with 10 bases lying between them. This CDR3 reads CASSLRGLDEQFF. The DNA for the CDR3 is TGTGCCAGCAGTTTAAGGGGCTTGGATGAGCAGTTCTTC.

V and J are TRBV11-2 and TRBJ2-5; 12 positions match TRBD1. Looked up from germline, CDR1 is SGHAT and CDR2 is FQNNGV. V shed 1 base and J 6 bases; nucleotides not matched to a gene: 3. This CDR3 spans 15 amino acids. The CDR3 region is CASSLVGTGGKTQYF. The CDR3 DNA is TGTGCCAGCAGCTTAGTCGGGACAGGGGGCAAGACCCAGTACTTC.

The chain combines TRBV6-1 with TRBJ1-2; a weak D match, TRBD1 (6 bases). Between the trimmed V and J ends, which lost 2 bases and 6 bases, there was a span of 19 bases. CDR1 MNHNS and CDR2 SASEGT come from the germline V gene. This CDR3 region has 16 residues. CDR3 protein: CASSESGGWVVDGYTF. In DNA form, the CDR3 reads TGTGCCAGCAGTGAATCGGGGGGCTGGGTCGTGGATGGCTACACCTTC.

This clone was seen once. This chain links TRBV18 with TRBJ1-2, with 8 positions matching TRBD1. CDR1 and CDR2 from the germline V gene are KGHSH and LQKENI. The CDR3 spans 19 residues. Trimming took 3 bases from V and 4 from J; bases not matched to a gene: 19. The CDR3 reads CASSPQPLQDRGGIYGYTF. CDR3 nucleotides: TGTGCCAGCTCACCTCAACCCCTACAAGACAGGGGAGGTATCTATGGCTACACCTTC.

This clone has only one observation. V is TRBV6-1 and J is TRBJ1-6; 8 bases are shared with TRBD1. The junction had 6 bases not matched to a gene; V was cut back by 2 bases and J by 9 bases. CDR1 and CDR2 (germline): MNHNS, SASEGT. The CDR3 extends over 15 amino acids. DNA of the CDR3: TGTGCCAGCAGTGAATCCGGGACAGGCGTTTCACCCCTCCACTTT. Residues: CASSESGTGVSPLHF.

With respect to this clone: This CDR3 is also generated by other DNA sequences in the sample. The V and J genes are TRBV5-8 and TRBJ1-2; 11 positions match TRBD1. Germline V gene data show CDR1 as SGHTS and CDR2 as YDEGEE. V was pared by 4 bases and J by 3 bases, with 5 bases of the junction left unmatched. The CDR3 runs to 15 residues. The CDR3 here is CASSPRTGGYYGYTF. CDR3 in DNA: TGTGCCAGCAGCCCCAGGACAGGGGGCTACTATGGCTACACCTTC.

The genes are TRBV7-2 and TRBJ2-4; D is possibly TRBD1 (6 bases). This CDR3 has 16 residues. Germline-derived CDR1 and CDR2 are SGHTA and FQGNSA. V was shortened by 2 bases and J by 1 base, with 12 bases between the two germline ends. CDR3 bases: TGTGCCAGCAGCTTAACTACAGGGTCGGCCAAAAACATTCAGTACTTC. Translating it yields CASSLTTGSAKNIQYF. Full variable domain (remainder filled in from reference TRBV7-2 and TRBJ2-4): GAGVSQSPSNKVTEKGKDVELRCDPISGHTALYWYRQSLGQGLEFLIYFQGNSAPDKSGLPSDRFSAERTGGSVSTLTIQRTQQEDSAVYLCASSLTTGSAKNIQYFGAGTRLSVL.

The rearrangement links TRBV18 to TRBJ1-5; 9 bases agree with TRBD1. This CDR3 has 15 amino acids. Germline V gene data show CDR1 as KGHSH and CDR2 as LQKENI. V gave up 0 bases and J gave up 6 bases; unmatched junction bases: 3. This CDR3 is CASSPPGQGSQPQHF. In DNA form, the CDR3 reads TGTGCCAGCTCACCACCGGGACAGGGAAGTCAGCCCCAGCATTTT.

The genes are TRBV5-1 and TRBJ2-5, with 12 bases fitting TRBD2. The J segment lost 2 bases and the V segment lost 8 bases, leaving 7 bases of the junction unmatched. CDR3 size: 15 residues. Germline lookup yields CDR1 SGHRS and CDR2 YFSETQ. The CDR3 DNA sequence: TGCGCCAGTGGGCACGGGACTAGCGGGCAAGAGACCCAGTACTTC. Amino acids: CASGHGTSGQETQYF.

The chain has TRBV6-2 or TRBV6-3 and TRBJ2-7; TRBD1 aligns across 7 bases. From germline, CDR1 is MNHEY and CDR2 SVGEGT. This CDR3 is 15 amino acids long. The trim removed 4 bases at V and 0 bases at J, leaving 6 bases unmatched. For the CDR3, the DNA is TGTGCCAGCAGTTCACAGGGGTCCTTCTCCTACGAGCAGTACTTC. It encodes CASSSQGSFSYEQYF.

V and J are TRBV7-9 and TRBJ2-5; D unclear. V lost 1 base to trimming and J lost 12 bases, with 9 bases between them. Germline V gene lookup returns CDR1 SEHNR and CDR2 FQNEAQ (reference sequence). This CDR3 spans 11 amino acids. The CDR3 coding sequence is TGTGCCAGCAGCTTAGTCGATGAGGAGTACTTC. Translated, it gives CASSLVDEEYF.

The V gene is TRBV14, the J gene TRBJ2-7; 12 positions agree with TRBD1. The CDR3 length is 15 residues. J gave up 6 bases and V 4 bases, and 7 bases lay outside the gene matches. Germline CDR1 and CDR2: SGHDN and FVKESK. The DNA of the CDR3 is TGTGCCAGCAGCCCTCGGGACAGGGGGCTACGCGAGCAGTACTTC. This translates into CASSPRDRGLREQYF.

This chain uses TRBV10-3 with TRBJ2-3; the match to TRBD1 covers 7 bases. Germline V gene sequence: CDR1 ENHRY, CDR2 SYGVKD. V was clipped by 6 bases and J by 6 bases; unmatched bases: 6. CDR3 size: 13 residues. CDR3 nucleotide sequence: TGTGCCATCAGGGGGCCCAGGGGGGATACGCAGTATTTT. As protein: CAIRGPRGDTQYF.

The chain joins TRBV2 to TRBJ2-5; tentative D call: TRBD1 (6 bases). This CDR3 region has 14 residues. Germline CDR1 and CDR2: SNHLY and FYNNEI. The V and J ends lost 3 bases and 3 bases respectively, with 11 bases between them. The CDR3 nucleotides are TGTGCCAGCAGTGAGGGGGCCCTAAAAGAGACCCAGTACTTC. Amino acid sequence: CASSEGALKETQYF.

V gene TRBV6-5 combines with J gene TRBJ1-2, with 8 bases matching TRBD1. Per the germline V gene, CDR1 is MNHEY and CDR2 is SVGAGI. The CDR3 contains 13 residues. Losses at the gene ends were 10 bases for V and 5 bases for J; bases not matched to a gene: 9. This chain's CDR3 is CATLPRTGYGYTF. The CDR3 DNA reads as TGTGCCACCCTACCCCGGACAGGGTATGGCTACACCTTC.

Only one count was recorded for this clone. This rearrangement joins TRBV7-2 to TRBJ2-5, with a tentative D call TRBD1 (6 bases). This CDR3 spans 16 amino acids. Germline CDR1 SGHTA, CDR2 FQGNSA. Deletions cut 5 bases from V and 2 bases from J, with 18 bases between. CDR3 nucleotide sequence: TGTGCCAGCAGCCTGAGGGGGACAAAACGACAAGAGACCCAGTACTTC. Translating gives CASSLRGTKRQETQYF.

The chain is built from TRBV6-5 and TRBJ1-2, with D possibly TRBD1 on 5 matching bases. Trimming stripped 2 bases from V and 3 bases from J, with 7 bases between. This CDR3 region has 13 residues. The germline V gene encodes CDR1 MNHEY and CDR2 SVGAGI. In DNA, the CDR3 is TGTGCCAGCAGTTACGACAGTTACTATGGCTACACCTTC. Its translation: CASSYDSYYGYTF.

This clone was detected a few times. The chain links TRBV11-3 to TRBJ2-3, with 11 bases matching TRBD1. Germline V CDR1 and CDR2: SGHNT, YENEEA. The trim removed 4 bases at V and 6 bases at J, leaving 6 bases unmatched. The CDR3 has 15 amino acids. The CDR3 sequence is CASSSGQGATDTQYF. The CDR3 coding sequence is TGTGCCAGCAGCTCCGGACAGGGGGCTACCGATACGCAGTATTTT.

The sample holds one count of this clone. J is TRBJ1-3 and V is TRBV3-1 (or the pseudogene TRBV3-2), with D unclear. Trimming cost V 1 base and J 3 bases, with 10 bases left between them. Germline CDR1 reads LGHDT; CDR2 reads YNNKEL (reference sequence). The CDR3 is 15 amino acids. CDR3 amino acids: CASSQATLLGNTIYF. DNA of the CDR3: TGTGCCAGCAGCCAAGCGACACTGCTTGGAAACACCATATATTTT.

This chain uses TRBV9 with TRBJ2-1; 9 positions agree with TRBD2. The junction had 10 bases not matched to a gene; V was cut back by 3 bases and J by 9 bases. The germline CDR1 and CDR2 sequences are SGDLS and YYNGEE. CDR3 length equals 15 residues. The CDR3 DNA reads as TGTGCCAGCAGCGGCGGGGGGGCGCGGGTTGGTGAGCAGTTCTTC. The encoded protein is CASSGGGARVGEQFF.

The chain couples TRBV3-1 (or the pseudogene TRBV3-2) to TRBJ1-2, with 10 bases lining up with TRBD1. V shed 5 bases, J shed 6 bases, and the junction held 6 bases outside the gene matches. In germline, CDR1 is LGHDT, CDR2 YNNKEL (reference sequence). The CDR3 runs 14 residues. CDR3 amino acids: CASSAGQGEDGYTF. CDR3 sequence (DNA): TGTGCCAGCAGCGCCGGACAGGGGGAGGATGGCTACACCTTC.

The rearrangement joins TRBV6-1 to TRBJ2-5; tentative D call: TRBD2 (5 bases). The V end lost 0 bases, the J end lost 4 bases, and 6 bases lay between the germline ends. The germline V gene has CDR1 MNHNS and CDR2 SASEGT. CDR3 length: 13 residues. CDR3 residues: CASSEARAETQYF. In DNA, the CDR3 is TGTGCCAGCAGTGAAGCGCGGGCAGAGACCCAGTACTTC.